Each of the 3 T cell receptor beta chains below was sequenced from the same sample in a study of T cells after somatic rescue of genetic block. Clones were read by immunoSEQ multiplex PCR, and TCRdb kept only the in-frame ones, dropping some. This table has about 63,000 clones, roughly 94% appearing once. The sequenced sample was peripheral blood mononuclear cells (PBMCs). These receptors came from a man aged 35-49 years.

CDR3 nucleotide sequence: TGTGCCAGCAGCTTCGAGAGCTCCTACGAGCAGTACTTC. Translating it yields CASSFESSYEQYF. V usage is TRBV7-9 and J usage is TRBJ2-7; D unresolved. Germline loops: CDR1 SEHNR, CDR2 FQNEAQ (reference sequence). This CDR3 has 13 amino acids. Trimming shortened V by 3 bases and J by 0 bases, and 6 bases separated the two germline ends.

The chain links TRBV27 to TRBJ1-5; maybe TRBD1 (5 bases). The CDR3 length is 14 residues. V gave up 3 bases and J gave up 7 bases, with 13 bases separating them. Germline V gene data show CDR1 as MNHEY and CDR2 as SMNVEV (reference sequence). The CDR3 nucleotides are TGTGCCAGCAGTTTCCGAGGGGCTGGGCAGCCCCAGCATTTT. It encodes CASSFRGAGQPQHF.

The chain employs TRBV6-1 and TRBJ1-2, with 10 bases identical to TRBD1. CDR1 is MNHNS and CDR2 is SASEGT in the germline V gene. CDR3 length: 14 amino acids. Losses at the gene ends were 6 bases for V and 8 bases for J; bases not matched to a gene: 9. CDR3 in amino acids: CASREPGQGSGYTF. DNA of the CDR3: TGTGCCAGCAGGGAACCGGGACAGGGGTCGGGCTACACCTTC.